These T cell receptor beta chains were read from a single sample in a study of blood T cell repertoires in COVID-19. Repertoires were generated with immunoSEQ multiplex PCR, while TCRdb's copy carries only in-frame clones and drops some. The sample has under 150,000 clones, 80% to 90% seen once. The sample consisted of peripheral blood. The receptors come from a woman aged 55-69 years with COVID-19, enrolled during active disease. CDR3s include the opening cysteine and the closing phenylalanine or tryptophan. D genes are given only for firm matches. The size field is filled for only some rows; it gives once, few, many or a size class.

v_call	j_call	clone_size	d_call	cdr3_aa	cdr3_nt
TRBV11-2	TRBJ2-7	.	TRBD2	CASSPRLAGRFYEQYF	TGTGCCAGCAGCCCAAGACTAGCGGGGAGATTCTACGAGCAGTACTTC
TRBV9	TRBJ2-3	.	.	CASSGTGQPTDTQYF	TGTGCCAGCAGCGGTACGGGACAACCCACAGATACGCAGTATTTT
TRBV5-4	TRBJ2-3	.	TRBD2	CASSLVAGGGDTQYF	TGTGCCAGCAGCTTGGTAGCGGGGGGAGGAGATACGCAGTATTTT
TRBV7-8	TRBJ1-2	.	.	CASSVDKRYNYGYTF	TGTGCCAGCAGCGTAGACAAGAGGTATAACTATGGCTACACCTTC
TRBV5-1	TRBJ1-1	.	.	CASSNPTVPEAFF	TGCGCCAGCAGCAACCCGACAGTCCCTGAAGCTTTCTTT
TRBV6-1	TRBJ2-1	.	.	CASSERGPGAAPYNEQFF	TGTGCCAGCAGTGAAAGGGGGCCGGGGGCGGCTCCCTACAATGAGCAGTTCTTC
TRBV6-4	TRBJ2-3	.	.	CASRETSTDTQYF	TGTGCCAGCAGAGAGACTAGCACAGATACGCAGTATTTT
TRBV7-9	TRBJ1-6	.	.	CASSLGGSPPLHF	TGTGCCAGCAGCTTAGGAGGGTCGCCACCCCTCCACTTT
TRBV29-1	TRBJ1-3	few	.	CSVPTGRDTIYF	TGCAGCGTTCCCACAGGGAGGGACACCATATATTTT
TRBV1	TRBJ2-3	once	.	CTSSQDLLAGESDTQYF	TGCACCAGCAGCCAAGATTTACTAGCGGGGGAATCAGATACGCAGTATTTT
TRBV19	TRBJ1-5	.	.	CASTPGREPNQPQHF	TGTGCCAGTACCCCCGGACGGGAACCCAATCAGCCCCAGCATTTT
TRBV7-9	TRBJ2-4	.	TRBD1	CASSLNRGQNVNIQYF	TGTGCCAGCAGCTTAAACAGGGGTCAGAATGTAAACATTCAGTACTTC
TRBV10-3	TRBJ2-1	once	.	CATSGGGEGNEQFF	TGTGCCACCTCCGGGGGTGGCGAAGGGAATGAGCAGTTCTTC
TRBV11-2	TRBJ1-1	.	TRBD1	CASSLDSGGEAFF	TGTGCCAGCAGCTTAGATTCAGGGGGCGAAGCTTTCTTT
TRBV10-3	TRBJ1-2	.	.	CAISLRGGDGYTF	TGTGCCATCAGCCTCAGGGGCGGCGATGGCTACACCTTC
TRBV4-2	TRBJ1-4	.	TRBD1	CASSHPLGGQGGEKLFF	TGTGCCAGCAGCCACCCCCTTGGGGGACAGGGGGGGGAAAAACTGTTTTTT
TRBV19	TRBJ1-5	.	TRBD1	CASNPGTGIVYLNQPQHF	TGTGCCAGTAACCCCGGGACAGGGATCGTTTACCTCAATCAGCCCCAGCATTTT
TRBV11-2	TRBJ2-5	.	TRBD2	CASSRGTIQETQYF	TGTGCCAGCAGCCGTGGGACTATACAAGAGACCCAGTACTTC
TRBV15	TRBJ1-3	.	.	CATSRAGAGNTIYF	TGTGCCACCAGCAGAGCAGGGGCTGGAAACACCATATATTTT
TRBV15	TRBJ2-1	.	TRBD2	CATSRGAGGHNEQFF	TGTGCCACCAGCAGAGGAGCGGGGGGCCACAATGAGCAGTTCTTC
TRBV2	TRBJ2-1	.	TRBD1	CASSEEDREYNEQFF	TGTGCCAGCAGTGAAGAAGACAGGGAGTACAATGAGCAGTTCTTC
TRBV7-4	TRBJ2-2	.	.	CASSLNRQGDTGELFF	TGTGCCAGCAGCTTAAATCGTCAGGGCGACACCGGGGAGCTGTTTTTT
TRBV2	TRBJ1-5	.	.	CASRDTGFSNQPQHF	TGTGCCAGCAGGGACACAGGTTTTAGCAATCAGCCCCAGCATTTT
TRBV13	TRBJ1-2	.	TRBD1	CASSLGQGLYGYTF	TGTGCCAGCAGCTTAGGACAGGGGTTATATGGCTACACCTTC